What follows are 23 T cell receptor beta chains derived from one specimen sequenced in a study of blood T cells in healthy people across ages. Primers used in a second PCR of about 6 to 12 cycles were a sample-barcoded 5' primer and a J-beta primer mix. TCRdb called the 5' RACE reads again in MiXCR, with one record for every CDR3 protein. Of some 1.5 million distinct CDR3 sequences in the sample, roughly 28% are singletons; the top ten hold around 7.7%. Input material: blood. These receptors all come from a woman aged 30 to 39 in good health.

This clonotype was picked up many times. This chain links TRBV9 with TRBJ2-6, with 10 bases identical to TRBD1. The CDR3 covers 20 residues. V shed 4 bases and J 0 bases; nucleotides not matched to a gene: 13. The germline V gene encodes CDR1 SGDLS and CDR2 YYNGEE. In DNA form, the CDR3 reads TGTGCCAGCAGCAGACGGGACAGGGGTGGTCGTGCCTCTGGGGCCAACGTCCTGACTTTC. Its protein product is CASSRRDRGGRASGANVLTF.

This clonotype turned up a few times. The J gene is TRBJ1-5, the V gene TRBV20-1; 7 bases align to TRBD1. CDR3 length equals 14 residues. V was pared by 3 bases and J by 5 bases, with 7 bases of the junction left unmatched. Germline CDR1 DFQATT, CDR2 SNEGSKA (reference sequence). The CDR3 region has the DNA TGCAGTGCTAGTCGACAGGGAGGGGATCAGCCCCAGCATTTT. Translation: CSASRQGGDQPQHF.

J is TRBJ2-5 and V is TRBV15, with TRBD2 as a possible D gene (6 bases). Germline V gives CDR1 LNHNV, CDR2 YYDKDF (reference sequence). The CDR3 runs 14 residues. Trimming stripped 1 base from V and 1 base from J, with 7 bases between. The DNA for the CDR3 is TGTGCCACCAGCAGAGGCGGGGCCCAAGAGACCCAGTACTTC. Translated, it gives CATSRGGAQETQYF.

The sample holds a few counts of this clonotype. This sequence may be a read error, since a much larger clone differs from it by one base. This sequence joins TRBV5-1 and TRBJ1-1; D is possibly TRBD1 (6 bases). The V gene lost 4 bases and the J gene lost 1 base, with 11 bases spanning the gap. CDR1 and CDR2 (germline): SGHRS, YFSETQ. This CDR3 is 14 amino acids long. In nucleotides, the CDR3 is TGCGCCAGCAGCCGGCGGACAGCGAACACTGAAGCTTTCTTT. Translating it yields CASSRRTANTEAFF.

The chain carries TRBV20-1 and TRBJ2-5; 9 positions match TRBD2. Germline CDR1 is DFQATT and CDR2 is SNEGSKA (reference sequence). This CDR3 contains 14 residues. V shed 4 bases, J shed 4 bases, and the junction held 7 bases outside the gene matches. Written as DNA, the CDR3 is TGCAGTGCTAACCCTAGCGGGGAGATAGAGACCCAGTACTTC. It encodes CSANPSGEIETQYF.

This chain connects TRBV7-2 to TRBJ2-4; D is perhaps TRBD1 (6 bases). CDR3 length: 18 residues. Trimming stripped 1 base from V and 13 bases from J, with 29 bases between. Germline-derived CDR1 and CDR2 are SGHTA and FQGNSA. CDR3 protein: CASSLGLVQGGSYNEQYF. The DNA for the CDR3 is TGTGCCAGCAGCTTAGGCCTAGTACAGGGTGGCTCCTACAATGAGCAGTACTTC.

The chain links TRBV20-1 to TRBJ2-4, with D possibly being TRBD2 (6 bases). The J call may be in error: the DNA end matches TRBJ2-7 better. Germline CDR1 reads DFQATT; CDR2 reads SNEGSKA (reference sequence). The CDR3 spans 14 residues. The DNA for the CDR3 is TGCAGTGCTTCCCACCTGGGGGAGGCAAACGAGCAGTACTTC. This translates into CSASHLGEANEQYF.

There are a few counts of this clonotype. The chain recombines TRBV6-2 or TRBV6-3 with TRBJ2-1; TRBD2 matches 12 bases. Germline CDR1 reads MNHEY; CDR2 reads SVGEGT. The J segment lost 7 bases and the V segment lost 4 bases, leaving 8 bases of the junction unmatched. There are 16 residues in the CDR3. CDR3 region: CASSLVTSGRRNEQFF. For the CDR3, the DNA is TGTGCCAGCAGTTTGGTGACTAGCGGGAGACGGAATGAGCAGTTCTTC.

A word on this clonotype: One end of the junction fails to match germline, which may point to a read error. The CDR3 DNA reads TGTGCCGGCAGCTTGAGCTCTGGGGCCAACGTCCTGACTTTC. Protein product: CAGSLSSGANVLTF. The rearrangement links TRBV5-6 to TRBJ2-6; D is uncertain. This CDR3 comprises 14 residues. Germline CDR1 and CDR2: SGHDT and YYEEEE.

The chain has TRBV6-5 and TRBJ2-2; maybe TRBD2 (6 bases). With 6 bases removed from V and 6 bases from J, the gap between germline ends came to 14 bases. Germline V gene data show CDR1 as MNHEY and CDR2 as SVGAGI. The CDR3 loop spans 14 amino acids. The CDR3 sequence: CASRSRGLAGELFF. The CDR3 DNA sequence: TGTGCCAGCAGAAGTCGGGGGTTAGCCGGGGAGCTGTTTTTT.

This clonotype was observed many times. This chain uses TRBV5-5 with TRBJ2-5, with D tentatively TRBD1 or TRBD2 (6 bases each). V was pared by 3 bases and J by 1 base, with 13 bases between. CDR1 is SGHKS and CDR2 is YYEKEE in the germline V gene (reference sequence). The CDR3 spans 15 residues. The CDR3 bases are TGTGCCAGCAGCTCCAGCGGAGGGGGCCAAGAGACCCAGTACTTC. The encoded protein is CASSSSGGGQETQYF. The entire variable domain, with the rest obtained from reference TRBV5-5 and TRBJ2-5, is as follows: DAGVTQSPTHLIKTRGQQVTLRCSPISGHKSVSWYQQVLGQGPQFIFQYYEKEERGRGNFPDRFSARQFPNYSSELNVNALLLGDSALYLCASSSSGGGQETQYFGPGTRLLVL.

V and J are TRBV7-2 and TRBJ2-1; D gene uncertain. The CDR3 contains 16 residues. Trimming left V 2 bases short and J 0 bases short, with 11 bases between. The germline V gene has CDR1 SGHTA and CDR2 FQGNSA. DNA of the CDR3: TGTGCCAGCAGCTTACGGGCAACAACCTCCTACAATGAGCAGTTCTTC. Translated: CASSLRATTSYNEQFF.

This clonotype was seen more than once but under ten times. The chain recombines TRBV18 with TRBJ2-1, with 8 nucleotides matching TRBD2. The CDR3 is 14 amino acids. V was clipped by 3 bases and J by 10 bases; unmatched bases: 8. Germline V gene sequence: CDR1 KGHSH, CDR2 LQKENI. The CDR3 loop is CASSPDRVAGEQFF. In DNA form, the CDR3 reads TGTGCCAGCTCACCCGACCGGGTAGCGGGAGAGCAGTTCTTC.

The chain has TRBV11-2 and TRBJ1-4, with D perhaps matching TRBD1 (5 bases). The CDR3 has 15 residues. Per the germline V gene, CDR1 is SGHAT and CDR2 is FQNNGV. V lost 5 bases and J 8 bases, leaving 18 bases between the germline ends. The DNA of the CDR3 is TGTGCCAGCAGCCGCATCGGGTCAGGGAGGGAAAAACTGTTTTTT. It codes for CASSRIGSGREKLFF.

This clonotype showed up just a few times. The chain employs TRBV18 and TRBJ1-2; tentative D call: TRBD1 (5 bases). The CDR3 contains 15 residues. The germline CDR1 and CDR2 sequences are KGHSH and LQKENI. With 3 bases removed from V and 4 bases from J, the gap between germline ends came to 15 bases. The CDR3 here is CASSPLQESTYGYTF. The CDR3 nucleotides read TGTGCCAGCTCACCGTTACAGGAGTCAACCTATGGCTACACCTTC.

The V gene is TRBV7-9, the J gene TRBJ2-5; D perhaps matches TRBD2 (6 bases). The end of the DNA aligns better with TRBJ2-7, so the J call may be wrong. The CDR3 extends over 15 amino acids. The germline V gene has CDR1 SEHNR and CDR2 FQNEAQ (reference sequence). The CDR3: CASSSRLVSGYEQYF. In DNA form, the CDR3 reads TGTGCCAGCAGCTCGCGACTAGTCTCCGGCTACGAGCAGTACTTC.

The CDR3 DNA is TGTGCCAGCAGCTTAGTGGGGACAGAGGAAACAGATACGCAGTATTTT. Translation gives CASSLVGTEETDTQYF. This chain links TRBV7-9 with TRBJ2-3; TRBD1 matches at 7 bases. The germline V gene encodes CDR1 SEHNR and CDR2 FQNEAQ (reference sequence). V dropped 1 base and J dropped 3; count of bases not matched to a gene: 7. The CDR3 contains 16 residues.

The rearrangement links TRBV7-2 to TRBJ1-6; D unclear. Germline V CDR1 and CDR2: SGHTA, FQGNSA. Trimming removed 3 bases from V and 8 bases from J, with 23 bases in between. The CDR3 runs 18 residues. The CDR3 DNA reads TGTGCCAGCAGCTTGCCGCCCGGTGGTGGATTCTACGATTCACCCCTCCACTTT. This encodes CASSLPPGGGFYDSPLHF.

The chain has TRBV12-3 or TRBV12-4 and TRBJ1-2; D is possibly TRBD1 (6 bases). The CDR3 totals 13 residues. V lost 10 bases to trimming and J lost 7 bases, with 19 bases between them. The DNA for the CDR3 is TGTGCCAACAGCTTTACAGGGTCAGGTGGCTACACCTTC. Its protein product is CANSFTGSGGYTF.

This clonotype was counted only a few times. One end of the junction does not line up with germline, which may come from a read error. This chain joins TRBV12-3 or TRBV12-4 and TRBJ1-6, with D perhaps TRBD1 (6 bases). This CDR3 spans 16 amino acids. CDR3 sequence (DNA): TGTGCCAGCAGTTTAGAAGGGGGGCGACATAATCCACCCCTCCACTTT. Residues: CASSLEGGRHNPPLHF.

With respect to this clonotype: A much larger clone sits a single nucleotide away, making a read error possible. The CDR3 region is CASSRGQRGDGYTF. The DNA of the CDR3 is TGTGCCAGCAGTCGAGGACAGCGGGGGGATGGCTACACCTTC. The chain couples TRBV12-3 or TRBV12-4 to TRBJ1-2, with D possibly matching TRBD1 (6 bases). Trimming shortened V by 5 bases and J by 6 bases, and 16 bases separated the two germline ends. The length of the CDR3 is 14 residues.

In its sample, this clonotype was seen many times. V is TRBV10-3 and J is TRBJ2-7; 9 bases map to TRBD2. Germline lookup yields CDR1 ENHRY and CDR2 SYGVKD. The junction had 8 bases not matched to a gene; V was cut back by 6 bases and J by 2 bases. The CDR3 runs 15 residues. The CDR3 sequence is CAISELAGTTYEQYF. CDR3 nucleotide sequence: TGTGCCATCAGCGAACTAGCGGGTACCACCTACGAGCAGTACTTC.

This clonotype was observed a few times. The chain is built from TRBV11-2 and TRBJ2-3, with TRBD2 as a possible D gene (5 bases). The CDR3 is made up of 14 amino acids. V was pared by 3 bases and J by 2 bases, with 9 bases between. The germline gives CDR1 SGHAT, CDR2 FQNNGV. CDR3 residues: CASSFQAVTDTQYF. The CDR3 DNA is TGTGCCAGCAGCTTCCAAGCGGTCACAGATACGCAGTATTTT.